These T cell receptor beta chains were read from a single sample in a study of shared clonotypes between healthy human individuals. Clones were read by immunoSEQ multiplex PCR, and TCRdb kept only the in-frame ones, dropping some. The top ten hold less than 0.25% of the sample, which has 800,000 to 950,000 clones, about 96% seen once. The sample comprised naive CD8+ T cells sorted from blood. Source of these receptors: a young man in good health. Each CDR3 is given with its conserved first and last residue. D genes are given only for firm matches.

>.|13|TRBJ2-5|TRBV7-6
TGTGCCAGCAGATCTAACAGCCAAGAGACCCAGTACTTC
CASRSNSQETQYF
>TRBD1|20|TRBJ2-5|TRBV7-7
TGTGCCAGCAGCTTACGGTCGATCGGAGTGGAGGACAGGGAGGCAGAGACCCAGTACTTC
CASSLRSIGVEDREAETQYF
>TRBD2|15|TRBJ2-7|TRBV5-1
TGCGCCAGCACCCCCGGGACTAGCGGGAGTAACGAGCAGTACTTC
CASTPGTSGSNEQYF
>.|17|TRBJ2-7|TRBV11-2
TGTGCCAGCAGCTTAGGAAGGGCGGCGGGACCCCAGTTCGAGCAGTACTTC
CASSLGRAAGPQFEQYF
>.|16|TRBJ2-3|TRBV28
TGTGCCAGCACCTCTGGGATGGACAGAAGCACAGATACGCAGTATTTT
CASTSGMDRSTDTQYF
>TRBD2|14|TRBJ2-3|TRBV30
TGTGCCTGGAGTTTTGCGGGAGGGACAGATACGCAGTATTTT
CAWSFAGGTDTQYF
>.|13|TRBJ2-3|TRBV19
TGTGCCAGTAGTTTAACTAGTTCAGATACGCAGTATTTT
CASSLTSSDTQYF
>TRBD1|13|TRBJ1-1|TRBV27
TGTGCCAGCAGTGCCGGACAGGGGTTTGAAGCTTTCTTT
CASSAGQGFEAFF
>.|13|TRBJ1-1|TRBV19
TGTGCCAGTATGCTGGGGTTGGGCACTGAAGCTTTCTTT
CASMLGLGTEAFF
>.|14|TRBJ2-7|TRBV10-1
TGCGCCAGCAGTGGCCAGGGGCGCTCCTACGAGCAGTACTTC
CASSGQGRSYEQYF